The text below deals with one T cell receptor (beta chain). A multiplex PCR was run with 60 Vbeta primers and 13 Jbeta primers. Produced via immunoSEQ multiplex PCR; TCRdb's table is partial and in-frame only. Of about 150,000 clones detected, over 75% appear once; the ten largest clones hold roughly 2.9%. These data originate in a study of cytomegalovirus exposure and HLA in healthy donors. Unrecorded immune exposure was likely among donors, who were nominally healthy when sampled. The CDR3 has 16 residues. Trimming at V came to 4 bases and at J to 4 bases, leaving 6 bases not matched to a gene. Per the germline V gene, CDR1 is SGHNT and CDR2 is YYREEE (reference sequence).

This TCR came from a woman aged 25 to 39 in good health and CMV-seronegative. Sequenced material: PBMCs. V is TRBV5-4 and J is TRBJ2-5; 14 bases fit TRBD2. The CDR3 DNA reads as TGTGCCAGCAGCAAAGGGACTAGCGGGAGTTTAGAGACCCAGTACTTC. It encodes CASSKGTSGSLETQYF.